This TCR beta chain originates from a study of beta chain features in type 1 diabetes (dated by TCRdb to 2017 to 2018). In terms of the full investigation: Patients and healthy donors did not differ in mean age, gender distribution, total cell number or subset yield. In the study, recently diagnosed type 1 diabetes patients and matched healthy donors were compared on the TCRB repertoires of their sorted circulating CD4+ T cell subsets. Whereas all 28 donors provided naive and central memory subsets, regulatory and stem cell-like memory subsets were isolated from just 8 patients and about 8 healthy donors. Across all samples, 107,917,701 sorted cells were examined, and cell number per subset correlated strongly with RNA yield. Overall study results and their limits: Type 1 diabetes patients showed a moderate but significant shortening of TCRB CDR3 length in all four CD4+ subsets. Because cDNA was sequenced instead of genomic DNA, highly expressing activated cells could be over-represented, though the groups showed no difference in activation or CD3 levels. Naive, central memory and regulatory TCRB repertoires appeared to be more similar among patients than among healthy donors. Because small numbers of individuals were included in the HLA sub-analyses, any influence of HLA type on TCRB rearrangement was left unresolved. At VDJ recombination sites, type 1 diabetes patients had fewer insertions and more deleted nucleotides, which implies abnormalities in thymic rearrangement. Shorter templates might be favored by PCR, yet because patient and control samples were amplified and corrected together, any such skew would affect both groups equally.

A single peripheral blood draw of 95 to 150 mL on average was collected from each donor into heparinised tubes. A BD FACSAria II and a panel including CD45RO, CCR7, CD25, CD127, CD95 and CD27 were used to sort naive, central memory, regulatory and stem cell-like memory CD4+ T cells. A purity above 95% was achieved for all sorted populations. Right away, PBMCs were isolated by Lymphoprep density gradient centrifugation and were stained directly, with no culture step. Samples were stained and sorted in pairs, with one healthy donor and one patient per experiment, so that batch effects were minimized. The CDR3 numbers 14 residues from cysteine through phenylalanine. Only the CDR3 portion is preserved as DNA: 42 bases, with reading frame beginning at the first base. Based on the germline V gene, the CDR1 and CDR2 sequences are SGHRS and YFSETQ. Trimming takes 4 bases from V and 3 bases from J, and the germline ends sit 14 bases apart.

Notes on this clone: Its recognized antigen is unknown. No base quality values were provided; no much bigger clone lies one nucleotide off.

The entire amount of isolated RNA was reverse transcribed using the High Capacity cDNA Reverse Transcription Kit, so the sequenced TCRB transcripts were expressed ones. Deep immunoSEQ sequencing was applied to naive, central memory and regulatory T cell samples, giving an average of about 3.7 million total reads per sample. Sorted cells were lysed in RLT buffer and RNA was extracted with DNase-treated RNeasy Micro or Mini kits, depending on cell number. To prevent cross-contamination, every cell subset was processed on its own, while patient and healthy donor samples were processed together. The immunoSEQ multiplex PCR was used to amplify TCRB sequences from cDNA, generating 87-bp fragments that spanned the CDR3 region. Sequencing of the amplicons was performed on the Illumina HiSeq platform. Concerning the study's data processing: Synthetic template baselines were used to correct PCR bias computationally, reads within Hamming distance 2 were collapsed, and singletons that could not be merged were discarded. Reads were aligned to IMGT to assign V, D and J genes, CDR3 length, and insertions or deletions at six rearrangement sites. Within each subset, clonotype counts were normalized to the number of sorted cells before true diversity and Gini coefficients were calculated with the tcR R package. The overlap coefficient, calculated on TCRB nucleotide sequences, was used to measure repertoire sharing. Out-of-frame TCRB sequences from naive cells were analyzed to stand in for the pre-selection repertoire. In TCRdb, the immuneACCESS table is reduced to in-frame sequences with V and J assigned. These tables do not hold every clone; where another copy was compared, an unresolved V gene accounts for under half, and the others remain unexplained. V, J and clone size derive from that table, while D and trimming were established from the DNA sequence. The sample has around 260,000 clones on record, approximately 25% of them singletons. The top ten clones comprise around 0.012% of the sample.

The rearrangement combines TRBV5-1 with TRBJ2-7, and possibly TRBD2, on 6 matching bases. The receptor's source is a young woman with type 1 diabetes. The source material was naive CD4+ T cells from blood. The cell subset or site label, as the study defines it: true naive CD4+ T cells. The nucleotides read TGCGCCAGCAGCCCCTCGGCGGGGAACTACGAGCAGTACTTC. Translated, it gives CASSPSAGNYEQYF.